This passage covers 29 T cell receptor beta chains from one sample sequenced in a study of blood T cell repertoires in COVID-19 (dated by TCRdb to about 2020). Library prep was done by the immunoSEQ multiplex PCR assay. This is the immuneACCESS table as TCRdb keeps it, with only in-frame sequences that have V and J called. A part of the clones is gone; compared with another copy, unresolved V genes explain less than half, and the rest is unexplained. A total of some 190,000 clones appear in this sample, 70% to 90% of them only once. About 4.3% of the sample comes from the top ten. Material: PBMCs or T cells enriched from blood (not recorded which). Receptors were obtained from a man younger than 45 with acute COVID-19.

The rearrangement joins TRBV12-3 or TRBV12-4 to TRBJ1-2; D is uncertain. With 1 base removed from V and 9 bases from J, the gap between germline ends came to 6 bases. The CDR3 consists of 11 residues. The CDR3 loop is CASSLGGSYTF. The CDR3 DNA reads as TGTGCCAGCAGTTTAGGAGGTAGCTACACCTTC.

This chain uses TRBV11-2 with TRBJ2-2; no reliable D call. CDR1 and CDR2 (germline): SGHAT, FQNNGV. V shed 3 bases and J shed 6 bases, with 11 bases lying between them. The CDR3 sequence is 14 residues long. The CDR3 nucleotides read TGTGCCAGCAGCTTCAACTTGCTGGCCGGGGAGCTGTTTTTT. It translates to CASSFNLLAGELFF.

CDR3 nucleotide sequence: TGCGCCAGCAGCCAAGAGTGGACTGGAAGGAATCAGCCCCAGCATTTT. As protein: CASSQEWTGRNQPQHF. The chain employs TRBV4-1 and TRBJ1-5, with unresolved D. CDR3 length: 16 amino acids. With 0 bases removed from V and 4 bases from J, the gap between germline ends came to 13 bases. Germline CDR1 MGHRA, CDR2 YSYEKL.

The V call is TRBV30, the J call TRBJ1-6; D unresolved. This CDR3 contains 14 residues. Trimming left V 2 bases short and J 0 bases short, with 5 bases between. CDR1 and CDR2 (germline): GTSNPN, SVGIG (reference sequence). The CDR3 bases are TGTGCCTGGAGTTCAGGCTCCTATAATTCACCCCTCCACTTT. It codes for CAWSSGSYNSPLHF.

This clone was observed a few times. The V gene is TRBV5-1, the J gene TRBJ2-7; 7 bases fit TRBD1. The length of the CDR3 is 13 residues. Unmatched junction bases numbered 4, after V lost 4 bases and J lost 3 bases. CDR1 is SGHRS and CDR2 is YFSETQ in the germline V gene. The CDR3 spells CASSTGQHYEQYF. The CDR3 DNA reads TGCGCCAGCAGCACGGGACAGCACTACGAGCAGTACTTC.

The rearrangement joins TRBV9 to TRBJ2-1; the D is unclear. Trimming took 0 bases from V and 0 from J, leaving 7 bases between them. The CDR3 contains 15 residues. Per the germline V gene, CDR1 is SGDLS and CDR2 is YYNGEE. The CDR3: CASSVGHSSYNEQFF. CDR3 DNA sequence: TGTGCCAGCAGCGTAGGTCACTCCTCCTACAATGAGCAGTTCTTC.

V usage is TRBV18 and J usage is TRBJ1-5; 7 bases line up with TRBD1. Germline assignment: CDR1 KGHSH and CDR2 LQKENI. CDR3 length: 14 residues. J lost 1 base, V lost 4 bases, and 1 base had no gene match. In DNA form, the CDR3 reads TGTGCCAGCTCACTGGACAGGAGCAATCAGCCCCAGCATTTT. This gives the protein CASSLDRSNQPQHF.

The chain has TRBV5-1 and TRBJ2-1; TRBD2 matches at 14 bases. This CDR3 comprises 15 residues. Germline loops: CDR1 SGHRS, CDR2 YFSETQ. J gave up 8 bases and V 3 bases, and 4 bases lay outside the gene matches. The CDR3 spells CASSSTSGGAHEQFF. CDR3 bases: TGCGCCAGCAGCTCGACTAGCGGGGGGGCGCATGAGCAGTTCTTC.

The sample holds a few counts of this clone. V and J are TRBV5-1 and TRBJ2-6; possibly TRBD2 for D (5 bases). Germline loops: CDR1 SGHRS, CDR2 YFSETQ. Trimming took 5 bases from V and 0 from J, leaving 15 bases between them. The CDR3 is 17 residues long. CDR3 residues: CASRVYGENSGANVLTF. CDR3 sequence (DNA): TGCGCCAGCAGAGTCTACGGGGAAAACTCTGGGGCCAACGTCCTGACTTTC. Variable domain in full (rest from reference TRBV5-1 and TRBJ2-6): KAGVTQTPRYLIKTRGQQVTLSCSPISGHRSVSWYQQTPGQGLQFLFEYFSETQRNKGNFPGRFSGRQFSNSRSEMNVSTLELGDSALYLCASRVYGENSGANVLTFGAGSRLTVL.

Here the CDR3 reads CASSVSGTGSEKLFF. The DNA of the CDR3 is TGTGCCAGTAGTGTCTCCGGGACAGGGAGTGAAAAACTGTTTTTT. The V gene is TRBV19, the J gene TRBJ1-4, with 9 bases lining up with TRBD1. Trimming removed 5 bases from V and 7 bases from J; junction bases left unmatched: 8. The CDR3 length is 15 residues. Germline CDR1 reads LNHDA; CDR2 reads SQIVND (reference sequence).

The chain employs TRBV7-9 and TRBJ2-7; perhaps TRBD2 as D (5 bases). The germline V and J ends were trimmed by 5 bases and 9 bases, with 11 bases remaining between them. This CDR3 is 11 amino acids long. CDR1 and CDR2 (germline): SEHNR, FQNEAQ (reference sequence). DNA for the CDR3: TGTGCCAGCAGCCAGGCTGAGGGGCAGTACTTC. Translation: CASSQAEGQYF.

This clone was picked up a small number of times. The CDR3 is CASSPLAMDTQYF. DNA for the CDR3: TGTGCCAGCAGCCCACTAGCGATGGATACGCAGTATTTT. The chain is built from TRBV12-3 or TRBV12-4 and TRBJ2-3; 7 positions agree with TRBD2. Trimming removed 6 bases from V and 6 bases from J; junction bases left unmatched: 6. The CDR3 spans 13 residues.

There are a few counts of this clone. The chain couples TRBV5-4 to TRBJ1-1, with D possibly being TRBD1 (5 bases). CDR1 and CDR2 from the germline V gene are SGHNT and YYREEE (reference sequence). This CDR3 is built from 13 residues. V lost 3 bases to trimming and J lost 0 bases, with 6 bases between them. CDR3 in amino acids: CASSSTVNTEAFF. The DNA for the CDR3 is TGTGCCAGCAGCTCGACAGTGAACACTGAAGCTTTCTTT. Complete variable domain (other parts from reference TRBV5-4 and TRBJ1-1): ETGVTQSPTHLIKTRGQQVTLRCSSQSGHNTVSWYQQALGQGPQFIFQYYREEENGRGNFPPRFSGLQFPNYSSELNVNALELDDSALYLCASSSTVNTEAFFGQGTRLTVV.

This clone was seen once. CDR3 protein: CASSLQANTEAFF. CDR3 nucleotides: TGTGCCAGCTCACTTCAGGCGAACACTGAAGCTTTCTTT. The chain uses TRBV18 and TRBJ1-1; D is unresolved. Germline loops: CDR1 KGHSH, CDR2 LQKENI. Trimming removed 4 bases at V and 1 base at J, with 7 bases between. The CDR3 sequence is 13 residues long.

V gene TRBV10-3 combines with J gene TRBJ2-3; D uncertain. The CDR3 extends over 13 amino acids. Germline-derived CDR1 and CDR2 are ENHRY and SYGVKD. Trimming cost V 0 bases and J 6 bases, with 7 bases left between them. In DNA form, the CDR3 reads TGTGCCATCAGTGAGTCTCCCCTGGATACGCAGTATTTT. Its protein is CAISESPLDTQYF.

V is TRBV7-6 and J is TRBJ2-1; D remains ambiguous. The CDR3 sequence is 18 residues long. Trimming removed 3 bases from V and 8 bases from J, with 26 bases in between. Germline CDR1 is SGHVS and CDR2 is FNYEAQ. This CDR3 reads CASSLGSTGPVSYDEQFF. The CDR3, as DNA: TGTGCCAGCAGCTTGGGTTCTACGGGTCCCGTGTCCTATGATGAGCAGTTCTTC.

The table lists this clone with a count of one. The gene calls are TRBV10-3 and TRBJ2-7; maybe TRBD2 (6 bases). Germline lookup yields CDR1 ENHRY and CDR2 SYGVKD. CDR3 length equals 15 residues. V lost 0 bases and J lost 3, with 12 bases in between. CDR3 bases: TGTGCCATCAGTGAGTCGACGGGGGATATCTACGAGCAGTACTTC. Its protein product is CAISESTGDIYEQYF.

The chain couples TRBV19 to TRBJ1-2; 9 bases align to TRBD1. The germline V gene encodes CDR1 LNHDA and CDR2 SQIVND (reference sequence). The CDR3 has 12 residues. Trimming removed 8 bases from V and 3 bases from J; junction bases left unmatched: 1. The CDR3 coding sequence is TGTGCCAGTCGGGACAGGGACTATGGCTACACCTTC. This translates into CASRDRDYGYTF.

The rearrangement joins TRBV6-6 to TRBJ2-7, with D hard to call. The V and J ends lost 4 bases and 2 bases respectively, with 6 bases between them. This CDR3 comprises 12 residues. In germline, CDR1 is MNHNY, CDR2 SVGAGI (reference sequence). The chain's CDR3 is CASSSSTYEQYF. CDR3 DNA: TGTGCCAGCAGTTCCTCTACCTACGAGCAGTACTTC.

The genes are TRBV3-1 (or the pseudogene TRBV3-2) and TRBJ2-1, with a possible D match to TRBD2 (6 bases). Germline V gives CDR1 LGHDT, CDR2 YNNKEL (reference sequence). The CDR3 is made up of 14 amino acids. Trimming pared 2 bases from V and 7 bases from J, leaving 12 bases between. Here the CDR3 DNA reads TGTGCCAGCAGCCAAATGAAGGCGGGAAATGAGCAGTTCTTC. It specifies CASSQMKAGNEQFF.

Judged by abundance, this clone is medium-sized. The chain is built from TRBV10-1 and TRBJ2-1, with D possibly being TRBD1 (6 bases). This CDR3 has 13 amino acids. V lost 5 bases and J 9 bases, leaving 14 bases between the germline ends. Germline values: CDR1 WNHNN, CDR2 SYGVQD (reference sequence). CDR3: CASSQLTGSEQFF. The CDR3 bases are TGCGCCAGCAGTCAATTAACAGGGTCTGAGCAGTTCTTC.

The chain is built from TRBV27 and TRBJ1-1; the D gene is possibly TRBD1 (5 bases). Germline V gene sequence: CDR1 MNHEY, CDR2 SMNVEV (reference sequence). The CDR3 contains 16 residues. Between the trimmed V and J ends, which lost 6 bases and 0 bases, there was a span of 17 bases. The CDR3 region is CASSSMAGRMNTEAFF. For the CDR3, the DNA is TGTGCCAGCAGCTCTATGGCGGGACGGATGAACACTGAAGCTTTCTTT.

CDR3 sequence reads: CASSGAGRGGVGQYF. Here the CDR3 DNA reads TGTGCCAGCAGTGGGGCGGGACGTGGGGGAGTGGGCCAGTACTTC. The chain employs TRBV2 and TRBJ2-5, with a weak D call TRBD2 (6 bases). The V end lost 4 bases, the J end lost 10 bases, and 22 bases lay between the germline ends. The CDR3 sequence is 15 residues long. CDR1 is SNHLY, CDR2 FYNNEI, per germline.

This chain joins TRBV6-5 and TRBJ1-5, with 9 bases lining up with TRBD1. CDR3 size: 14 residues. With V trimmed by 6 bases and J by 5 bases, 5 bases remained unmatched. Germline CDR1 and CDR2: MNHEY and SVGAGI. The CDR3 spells CASRAGTGYQPQHF. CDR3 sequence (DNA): TGTGCCAGCAGGGCCGGGACAGGGTATCAGCCCCAGCATTTT.

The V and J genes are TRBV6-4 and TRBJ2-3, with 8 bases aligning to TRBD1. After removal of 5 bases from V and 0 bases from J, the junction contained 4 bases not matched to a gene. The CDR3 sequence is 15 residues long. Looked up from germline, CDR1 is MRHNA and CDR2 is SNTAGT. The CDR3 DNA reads TGTGCCAGCAGTAAAGACAGGGGAAGCACAGATACGCAGTATTTT. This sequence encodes CASSKDRGSTDTQYF.

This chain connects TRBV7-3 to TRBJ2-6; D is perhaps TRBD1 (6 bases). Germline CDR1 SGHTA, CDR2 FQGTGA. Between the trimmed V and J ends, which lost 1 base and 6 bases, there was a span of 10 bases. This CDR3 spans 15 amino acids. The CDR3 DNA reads TGTGCCAGCAGCTTAAAGTCAGGGGTGGCCAACGTCCTGACTTTC. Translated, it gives CASSLKSGVANVLTF.

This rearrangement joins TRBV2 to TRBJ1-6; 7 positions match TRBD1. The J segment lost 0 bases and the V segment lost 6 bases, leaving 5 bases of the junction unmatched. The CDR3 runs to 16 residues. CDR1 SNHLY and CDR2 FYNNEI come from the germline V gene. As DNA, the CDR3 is TGTGCCAGCAGATTAGCAGGGGGCTCCTATAATTCACCCCTCCACTTT. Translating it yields CASRLAGGSYNSPLHF. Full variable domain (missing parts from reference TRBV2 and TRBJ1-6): EPEVTQTPSHQVTQMGQEVILRCVPISNHLYFYWYRQILGQKVEFLVSFYNNEISEKSEIFDDQFSVERPDGSNFTLKIRSTKLEDSAMYFCASRLAGGSYNSPLHFGNGTRLTVT.

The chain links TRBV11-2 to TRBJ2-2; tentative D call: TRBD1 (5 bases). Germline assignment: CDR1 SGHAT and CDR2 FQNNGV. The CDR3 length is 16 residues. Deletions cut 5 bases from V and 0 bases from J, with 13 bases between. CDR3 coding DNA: TGTGCCAGCAGCAAAAGGGGATGGTCGAACACCGGGGAGCTGTTTTTT. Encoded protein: CASSKRGWSNTGELFF.

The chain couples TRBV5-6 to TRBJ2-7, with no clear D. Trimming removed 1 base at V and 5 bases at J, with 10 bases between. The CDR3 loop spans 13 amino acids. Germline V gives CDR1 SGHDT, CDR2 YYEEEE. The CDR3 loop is CASSLSLENEQYF. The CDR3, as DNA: TGTGCCAGCAGCTTGAGCCTAGAGAACGAGCAGTACTTC.